A single sample gave rise to the 3 T cell receptor beta chains below, sequenced in a study of T cell responses to AZD1222 COVID-19 vaccine. Sequenced by immunoSEQ multiplex PCR; TCRdb stores in-frame clones only, minus some. The sample records under 200,000 clones, 91% being singletons. This sample comprised peripheral blood, obtained on day 0 of AZD1222 vaccination. All receptors derive from an adult in good health.

The V call is TRBV19, the J call TRBJ2-7, with D possibly matching TRBD1 (6 bases). Germline values: CDR1 LNHDA, CDR2 SQIVND (reference sequence). The V end was cut by 6 bases, the J end by 3 bases, with 12 bases between. The CDR3 is 13 amino acids. The CDR3, as DNA: TGTGCCAGTAGCCTTAACAGGGACTACGAGCAGTACTTC. It specifies CASSLNRDYEQYF. Full variable domain (outside the CDR3, taken from reference TRBV19 and TRBJ2-7): DGGITQSPKYLFRKEGQNVTLSCEQNLNHDAMYWYRQDPGQGLRLIYYSQIVNDFQKGDIAEGYSVSREKKESFPLTVTSAQKNPTAFYLCASSLNRDYEQYFGPGTRLTVT.

This chain uses TRBV5-6 with TRBJ2-7, with 11 bases that match TRBD1. Looked up from germline, CDR1 is SGHDT and CDR2 is YYEEEE. The V and J ends lost 2 bases and 6 bases, in that order; junction bases with no gene match: 4. This CDR3 is 14 amino acids long. Here the CDR3 DNA reads TGTGCCAGCAGCTTCCTTGGGACAGGGGGCGAGCAGTACTTC. This translates into CASSFLGTGGEQYF.

The chain recombines TRBV7-9 with TRBJ2-1; no clear D. Germline loops: CDR1 SEHNR, CDR2 FQNEAQ (reference sequence). V shed 5 bases and J shed 8 bases, with 7 bases lying between them. CDR3 length equals 11 residues. CDR3 coding DNA: TGTGCCAGCAGCAGTCCGGATGAGCAGTTCTTC. Translation: CASSSPDEQFF.